This entry lists 14 T cell receptor beta chains sequenced from one sample in a study of cytomegalovirus exposure and HLA in healthy donors. PCR involved 60 Vbeta and 13 Jbeta primers. Method: immunoSEQ multiplex PCR; TCRdb's copy keeps in-frame clones and lacks some. The table includes approximately 220,000 clones, 76% detected once. Sequencing was performed on PBMCs. These receptors were obtained from a man aged 18 to 29 in good health and CMV-seronegative.

This chain joins TRBV28 and TRBJ1-2; 11 nucleotides agree with TRBD1. CDR1 and CDR2 (germline): MDHEN, SYDVKM. This CDR3 is built from 18 residues. V shed 4 bases and J 4 bases; nucleotides not matched to a gene: 14. DNA of the CDR3: TGTGCCAGCAGTTCCCGGGACAGGGGGGTGGATCAGGTCTATGGCTACACCTTC. Amino acids: CASSSRDRGVDQVYGYTF.

This chain joins TRBV6-1 and TRBJ1-2; possibly TRBD1 for D (5 bases). Germline CDR1 and CDR2: MNHNS and SASEGT. Between the trimmed V and J ends, which lost 4 bases and 2 bases, there was a span of 11 bases. CDR3 size: 14 residues. The CDR3 reads CASSARGFNYGYTF. The CDR3 DNA follows: TGTGCCAGCAGTGCTAGGGGTTTCAACTATGGCTACACCTTC.

This clone was recorded a few times. This sequence joins TRBV6-5 and TRBJ2-7; a possible D gene is TRBD1 (5 bases). CDR1 MNHEY and CDR2 SVGAGI come from the germline V gene. V shed 0 bases and J shed 0 bases, with 9 bases lying between them. There are 15 residues in the CDR3. DNA of the CDR3: TGTGCCAGCAGTTACTCGATGGACATCTCCTACGAGCAGTACTTC. It is translated as CASSYSMDISYEQYF.

The V gene is TRBV5-4, the J gene TRBJ1-1, with a tentative D call TRBD1 (5 bases). CDR1 is SGHNT and CDR2 is YYREEE in the germline V gene (reference sequence). Deletions cut 4 bases from V and 2 bases from J, with 12 bases between. This CDR3 spans 14 amino acids. CDR3 DNA sequence: TGTGCCAGCAGCCTGTCCAGGGCCAACACTGAAGCTTTCTTT. Encoded protein: CASSLSRANTEAFF.

The chain links TRBV11-3 to TRBJ2-2; D is ambiguous. Per the germline V gene, CDR1 is SGHNT and CDR2 is YENEEA. Between the trimmed V and J ends, which lost 4 bases and 0 bases, there was a span of 6 bases. The CDR3 contains 14 residues. The CDR3 coding sequence is TGTGCCAGCAGCTCCCCGGCGAACACCGGGGAGCTGTTTTTT. Amino acid sequence: CASSSPANTGELFF.

The chain recombines TRBV7-3 with TRBJ2-3, with D hard to call. The germline V and J ends were trimmed by 4 bases and 6 bases, with 8 bases remaining between them. CDR1 SGHTA and CDR2 FQGTGA come from the germline V gene. The CDR3 is 12 residues long. The CDR3 DNA is TGTGCCAGCAGCTATACTGGTGATACGCAGTATTTT. It translates to CASSYTGDTQYF.

This chain uses TRBV28 with TRBJ1-2; D uncertain. V lost 7 bases, J lost 7 bases, and 19 bases lay in between. CDR1 and CDR2 (germline): MDHEN, SYDVKM. The CDR3 spans 14 residues. CDR3 bases: TGTGCCAGCAAGGAGCGGCAGACCGATCTTGGCTACACCTTC. Protein product: CASKERQTDLGYTF.

This chain joins TRBV19 and TRBJ2-5; 7 bases are a match to TRBD2. The J call is uncertain, as TRBJ2-7 better fits the DNA end. The CDR3 runs 14 residues. CDR1 is LNHDA, CDR2 SQIVND, per germline (reference sequence). Written as DNA, the CDR3 is TGTGCCAGTAGTCGCGGGAGAGGTTCCTACGAGCAGTACTTC. It codes for CASSRGRGSYEQYF.

The CDR3 region has the DNA TGTGCCATCAGTGCAAGGGAGGACACTGAAGCTTTCTTT. This sequence encodes CAISAREDTEAFF. The V and J genes are TRBV10-3 and TRBJ1-1; no clear D. Germline values: CDR1 ENHRY, CDR2 SYGVKD. The CDR3 totals 13 residues. The V gene lost 4 bases and the J gene lost 3 bases, with 9 bases spanning the gap.

V usage is TRBV15 and J usage is TRBJ2-5, with D tentatively TRBD1 (6 bases). Germline V CDR1 and CDR2: LNHNV, YYDKDF (reference sequence). V lost 3 bases and J lost 0, with 8 bases in between. The CDR3 is 14 residues long. Here the CDR3 reads CATSRDRYQETQYF. CDR3 DNA: TGTGCCACCAGCAGGGACAGATACCAAGAGACCCAGTACTTC.

The V gene is TRBV6-1, the J gene TRBJ1-1, with TRBD1 matching 8 bases. CDR3 size: 15 residues. Germline loops: CDR1 MNHNS, CDR2 SASEGT. V gave up 5 bases and J gave up 5 bases; unmatched junction bases: 10. CDR3 residues: CASSTRQGRKTEAFF. Here the CDR3 DNA reads TGTGCCAGCAGTACCCGACAGGGGAGGAAGACTGAAGCTTTCTTT.

CDR3 DNA: TGTGCAAGTCGTCCCGGGGGGCCGCAGTATTTT. Translating gives CASRPGGPQYF. This chain links TRBV12-2 with TRBJ2-3; no DNA check was done on the table's D call, TRBD2. TRBV12-2 is tagged as a pseudogene. The CDR3 has 11 residues.

The chain uses TRBV5-1 and TRBJ1-1, with D unresolved. Deletions cut 4 bases from V and 11 bases from J, with 18 bases between. The CDR3 sequence is 13 residues long. Germline CDR1 is SGHRS and CDR2 is YFSETQ. In DNA form, the CDR3 reads TGCGCCAGCAGCGATGGGAGGCGCACGTTTGCTTTCTTT. This translates into CASSDGRRTFAFF. The entire variable domain, with the rest obtained from reference TRBV5-1 and TRBJ1-1, is as follows: KAGVTQTPRYLIKTRGQQVTLSCSPISGHRSVSWYQQTPGQGLQFLFEYFSETQRNKGNFPGRFSGRQFSNSRSEMNVSTLELGDSALYLCASSDGRRTFAFFGQGTRLTVV.

This chain joins TRBV7-9 and TRBJ1-2; D unclear. The CDR3 covers 12 residues. The V and J ends lost 8 bases and 4 bases respectively, with 11 bases between them. Germline V lookup: CDR1 SEHNR, CDR2 FQNEAQ (reference sequence). The chain's CDR3 is CASLQRLYGYTF. CDR3 coding DNA: TGTGCCAGCCTCCAGCGGCTCTATGGCTACACCTTC.